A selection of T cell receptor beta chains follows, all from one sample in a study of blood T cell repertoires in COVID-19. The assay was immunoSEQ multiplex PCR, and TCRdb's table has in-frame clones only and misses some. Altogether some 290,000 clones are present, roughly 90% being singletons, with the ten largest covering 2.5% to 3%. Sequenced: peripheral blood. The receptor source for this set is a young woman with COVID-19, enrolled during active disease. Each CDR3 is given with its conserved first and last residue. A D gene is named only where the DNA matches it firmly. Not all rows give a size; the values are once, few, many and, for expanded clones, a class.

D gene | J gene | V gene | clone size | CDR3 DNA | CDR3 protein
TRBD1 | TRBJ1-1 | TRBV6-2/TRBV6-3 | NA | TGTGCCAGCAGTTACCCCAGGGGGCCGGGGAACACTGAAGCTTTCTTT | CASSYPRGPGNTEAFF
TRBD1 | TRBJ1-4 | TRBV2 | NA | TGTGCCAGCAGCGTGTCAGGGGGGCGTGAAAAACTGTTTTTT | CASSVSGGREKLFF
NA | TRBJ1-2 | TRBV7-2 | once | TGTGCCAGCAGCACACGACAGCAGACGAACTATGGCTACACCTTC | CASSTRQQTNYGYTF
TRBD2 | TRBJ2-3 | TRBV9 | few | TGTGCCAGCAGCGCCGGGACTAGCAGTTCAGATACGCAGTATTTT | CASSAGTSSSDTQYF
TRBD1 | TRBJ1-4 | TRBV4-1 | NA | TGCGCCAGCAGTCCCGACAGGGGGATTAATGAAAAACTGTTTTTT | CASSPDRGINEKLFF
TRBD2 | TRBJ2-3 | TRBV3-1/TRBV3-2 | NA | TGTGCCAGCAGCCAAGACGAAGGACTAGGTGTGGATACGCAGTATTTT | CASSQDEGLGVDTQYF
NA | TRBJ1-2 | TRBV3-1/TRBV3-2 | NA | TGTGCCAGCAGCCACAGACAGGACTGGTTCTATGGCTACACCTTC | CASSHRQDWFYGYTF
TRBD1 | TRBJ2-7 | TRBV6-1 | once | TGTGCCAGCAGTGAATTCGGGACAGGGGCAGGTTATGAGCAGTACTTC | CASSEFGTGAGYEQYF
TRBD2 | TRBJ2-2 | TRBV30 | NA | TGTGCCTGGAGTCGACTAGCGGGAGCAATCGGGGAGCTGTTTTTT | CAWSRLAGAIGELFF
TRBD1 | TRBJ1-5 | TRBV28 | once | TGTGCCAGCAGCTTGGGACAGGGCAATCAGCCCCAGCATTTT | CASSLGQGNQPQHF
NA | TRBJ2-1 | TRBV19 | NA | TGTGCCAGTAGTATAAGGATACGGGAGACTGAGCAGTTCTTC | CASSIRIRETEQFF
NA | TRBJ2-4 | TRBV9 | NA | TGTGCCAGCAGCGTAGGGGGGGTCGGCAAAAACATTCAGTACTTC | CASSVGGVGKNIQYF
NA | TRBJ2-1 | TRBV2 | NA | TGTGCCAGCAGCCGGGTCGGTGAGCAGTTCTTC | CASSRVGEQFF
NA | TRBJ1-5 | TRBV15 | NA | TGTGCCACCAGCAGGGCGGGGCACCTTAGCAATCAGCCCCAGCATTTT | CATSRAGHLSNQPQHF
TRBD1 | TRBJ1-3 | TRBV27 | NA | TGTGCCAGCAGTTTATCAGGGGGCCGGTTCTCTGGAAACACCATATATTTT | CASSLSGGRFSGNTIYF
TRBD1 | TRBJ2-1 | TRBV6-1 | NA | TGTGCCAGCAGTGTGTCGACAGGGGGCACGAGGAATGAGCAGTTCTTC | CASSVSTGGTRNEQFF
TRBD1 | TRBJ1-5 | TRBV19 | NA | TGTGCCAGTAGTAGGGACAGGGGTGACAGCAATCAGCCCCAGCATTTT | CASSRDRGDSNQPQHF
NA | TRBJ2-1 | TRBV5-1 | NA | TGCGCCAGCAGCTTGGACCGAGCGAGCTCCTACAATGAGCAGTTCTTC | CASSLDRASSYNEQFF
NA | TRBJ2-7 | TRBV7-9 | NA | TGTGCCAGCAGCTTAGTTCCAGGGTGGGACGAGCAGTACTTC | CASSLVPGWDEQYF
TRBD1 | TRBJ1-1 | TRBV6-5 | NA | TGTGCCAGCAGTTCCCCAGCCCGACAGGGTAACAGTGAAGCTTTCTTT | CASSSPARQGNSEAFF
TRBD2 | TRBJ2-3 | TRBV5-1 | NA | TGCGCCAGCAGCTTGGAGGGTCCTAGCGGGAGTTGGACAGATACGCAGTATTTT | CASSLEGPSGSWTDTQYF
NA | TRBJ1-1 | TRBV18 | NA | TGTGCCAGCTCACAAGAAGTCCGGGGCACTGAAGCTTTCTTT | CASSQEVRGTEAFF
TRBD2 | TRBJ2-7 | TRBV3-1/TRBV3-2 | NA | TGTGCCAGCAGCCCGGGGGGGGCGATCTACGAGCAGTACTTC | CASSPGGAIYEQYF
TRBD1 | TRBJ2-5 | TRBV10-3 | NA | TGTGCCATCAGGGTCGGGGACAGGGACCAAGAGACCCAGTACTTC | CAIRVGDRDQETQYF
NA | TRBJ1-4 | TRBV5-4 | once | TGTGCCAGCAGCTCGCGGGGAGAGGGGTTTAGGGAAAAACTGTTTTTT | CASSSRGEGFREKLFF
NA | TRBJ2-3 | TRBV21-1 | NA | TGTGCCACCATTGAAGCCCTACTTAGCACAGATACGCAGTATTTT | CATIEALLSTDTQYF
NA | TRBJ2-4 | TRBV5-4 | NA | TGTGCCAGCAGCACCGCCGTCGGTAATGGGCAGGCCAAAAACATTCAGTACTTC | CASSTAVGNGQAKNIQYF
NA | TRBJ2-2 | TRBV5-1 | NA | TGCGCCAGCAGCTTGGCTGGTAGCGGCACCGGGGAGCTGTTTTTT | CASSLAGSGTGELFF
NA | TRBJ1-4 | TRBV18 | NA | TGTGCCAGCTCACCATTGACCGCCGGGGGAGGGCGGTTCGGTGAAAAACTGTTTTTT | CASSPLTAGGGRFGEKLFF
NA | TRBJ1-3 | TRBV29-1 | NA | TGCAGCGCTAGGACACATAGAAACACCATATATTTT | CSARTHRNTIYF
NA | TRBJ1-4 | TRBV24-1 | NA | TGTGCCACCAGTGCCCTTGTTGGGGGCTGGGTAGCAACTAATGAAAAACTGTTTTTT | CATSALVGGWVATNEKLFF
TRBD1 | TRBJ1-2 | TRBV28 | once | TGTGCCAGCAGTGACAGGGTGGGAATAGCTAACTATGGCTACACCTTC | CASSDRVGIANYGYTF
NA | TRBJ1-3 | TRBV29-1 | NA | TGCAGCGTGGACATCGGAAACACCATATATTTT | CSVDIGNTIYF
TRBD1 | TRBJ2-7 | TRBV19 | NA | TGTGCCAGTAGTATGTGGACAGGGGGTGGCGAGCAGTACTTC | CASSMWTGGGEQYF
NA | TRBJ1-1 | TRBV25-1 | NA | TGTGCCAGCAGTGCGGACAGTACAGGACCGAACACTGAAGCTTTCTTT | CASSADSTGPNTEAFF
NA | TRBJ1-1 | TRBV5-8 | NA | TGTGCCAGCAGCTTGGGTTGGACAGAAAACACTGAAGCTTTCTTT | CASSLGWTENTEAFF
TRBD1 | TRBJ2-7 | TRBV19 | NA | TGTGCCAGTGGACAGGGGGCGTTGTACGAGCAGTACTTC | CASGQGALYEQYF
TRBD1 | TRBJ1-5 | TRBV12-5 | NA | TGTGCTAGTGGTTACAGGACAGGGGGCTCCCTGGGGAGCAATCAGCCCCAGCATTTT | CASGYRTGGSLGSNQPQHF
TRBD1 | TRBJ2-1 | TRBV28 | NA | TGTGCCAGCAGGACAGGGCTTGACAATGAGCAGTTCTTC | CASRTGLDNEQFF
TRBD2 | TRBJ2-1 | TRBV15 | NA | TGTGCCACCAGCAGAGGACTAGCTAGCAATGAGCAGTTCTTC | CATSRGLASNEQFF
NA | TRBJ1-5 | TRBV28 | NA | TGTGCCAGCAGTTCTAGACTGTCTTATAGCAATCAGCCCCAGCATTTT | CASSSRLSYSNQPQHF
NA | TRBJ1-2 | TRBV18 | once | TGTGCCAGCTCACCGTATAGATATGATCGCTATGGCTACACCTTC | CASSPYRYDRYGYTF
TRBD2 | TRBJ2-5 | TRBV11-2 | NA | TGTGCCAGCAGCTTAGATGGAGTAGCGGGGACCCAGTACTTC | CASSLDGVAGTQYF
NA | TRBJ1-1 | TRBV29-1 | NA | TGCAGCGTTGAACTGAACGCGCTCACTGAAGCTTTCTTT | CSVELNALTEAFF
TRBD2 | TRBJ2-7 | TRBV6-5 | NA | TGTGCCAGCAGTTACCCGGGACTAGCGGGAGTTCAGCAGTACTTC | CASSYPGLAGVQQYF
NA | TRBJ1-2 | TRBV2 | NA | TGTGCCAGCGTCGAGAACTATGGCTACACCTTC | CASVENYGYTF
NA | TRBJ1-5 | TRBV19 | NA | TGTGCCAGTAGTGGGTTCCCAGGACAGAATCAGCCCCAGCATTTT | CASSGFPGQNQPQHF
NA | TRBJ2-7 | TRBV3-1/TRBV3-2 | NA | TGTGCCAGCAGCCAAACTTACGGGGGGCCAGGGAACAACGAGCAGTACTTC | CASSQTYGGPGNNEQYF
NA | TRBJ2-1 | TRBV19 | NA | TGTGCCAGTACCCCTACGACTAGCTCCTACAATGAGCAGTTCTTC | CASTPTTSSYNEQFF
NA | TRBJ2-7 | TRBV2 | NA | TGTGCCAGCAGCGATCTCCGGGGGACTTCCTACGAGCAGTACTTC | CASSDLRGTSYEQYF
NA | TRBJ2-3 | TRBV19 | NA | TGTGCCAGTAGTATAGAGGGGGCGCGTACAGATACGCAGTATTTT | CASSIEGARTDTQYF
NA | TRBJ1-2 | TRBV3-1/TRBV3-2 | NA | TGTGCCAGCAGGCCGGAGGACGGCCTTCGTGGCTACACCTTC | CASRPEDGLRGYTF
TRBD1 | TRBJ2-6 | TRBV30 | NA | TGTGCCTGGAACGAATTAGGACAGGGGGCGACTGGGGCCAACGTCCTGACTTTC | CAWNELGQGATGANVLTF
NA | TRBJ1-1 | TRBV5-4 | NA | TGTGCCAGCAGCTCAGGGAGGGTTACTGAAGCTTTCTTT | CASSSGRVTEAFF
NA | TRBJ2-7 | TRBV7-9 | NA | TGTGCCAGCAGCTTATCCGAGAGAGCCTGGTACTTC | CASSLSERAWYF